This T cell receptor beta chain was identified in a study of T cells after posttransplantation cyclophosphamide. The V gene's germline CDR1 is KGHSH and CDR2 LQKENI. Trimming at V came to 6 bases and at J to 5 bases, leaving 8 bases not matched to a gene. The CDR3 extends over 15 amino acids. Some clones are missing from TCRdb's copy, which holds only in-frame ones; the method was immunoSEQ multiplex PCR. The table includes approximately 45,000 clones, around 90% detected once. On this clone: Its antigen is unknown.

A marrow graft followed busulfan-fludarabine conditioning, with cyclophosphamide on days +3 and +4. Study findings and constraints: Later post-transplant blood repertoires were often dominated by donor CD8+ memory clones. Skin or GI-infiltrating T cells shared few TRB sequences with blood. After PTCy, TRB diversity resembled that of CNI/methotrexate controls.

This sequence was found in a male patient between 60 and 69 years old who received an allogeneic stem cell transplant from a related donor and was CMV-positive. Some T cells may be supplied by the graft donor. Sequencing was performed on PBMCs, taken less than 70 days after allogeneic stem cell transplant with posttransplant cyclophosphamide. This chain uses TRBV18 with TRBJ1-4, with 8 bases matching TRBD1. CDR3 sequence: CASSRTGPNNEKLFF. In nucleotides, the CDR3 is TGTGCCAGCTCTCGGACAGGGCCTAACAATGAAAAACTGTTTTTT.